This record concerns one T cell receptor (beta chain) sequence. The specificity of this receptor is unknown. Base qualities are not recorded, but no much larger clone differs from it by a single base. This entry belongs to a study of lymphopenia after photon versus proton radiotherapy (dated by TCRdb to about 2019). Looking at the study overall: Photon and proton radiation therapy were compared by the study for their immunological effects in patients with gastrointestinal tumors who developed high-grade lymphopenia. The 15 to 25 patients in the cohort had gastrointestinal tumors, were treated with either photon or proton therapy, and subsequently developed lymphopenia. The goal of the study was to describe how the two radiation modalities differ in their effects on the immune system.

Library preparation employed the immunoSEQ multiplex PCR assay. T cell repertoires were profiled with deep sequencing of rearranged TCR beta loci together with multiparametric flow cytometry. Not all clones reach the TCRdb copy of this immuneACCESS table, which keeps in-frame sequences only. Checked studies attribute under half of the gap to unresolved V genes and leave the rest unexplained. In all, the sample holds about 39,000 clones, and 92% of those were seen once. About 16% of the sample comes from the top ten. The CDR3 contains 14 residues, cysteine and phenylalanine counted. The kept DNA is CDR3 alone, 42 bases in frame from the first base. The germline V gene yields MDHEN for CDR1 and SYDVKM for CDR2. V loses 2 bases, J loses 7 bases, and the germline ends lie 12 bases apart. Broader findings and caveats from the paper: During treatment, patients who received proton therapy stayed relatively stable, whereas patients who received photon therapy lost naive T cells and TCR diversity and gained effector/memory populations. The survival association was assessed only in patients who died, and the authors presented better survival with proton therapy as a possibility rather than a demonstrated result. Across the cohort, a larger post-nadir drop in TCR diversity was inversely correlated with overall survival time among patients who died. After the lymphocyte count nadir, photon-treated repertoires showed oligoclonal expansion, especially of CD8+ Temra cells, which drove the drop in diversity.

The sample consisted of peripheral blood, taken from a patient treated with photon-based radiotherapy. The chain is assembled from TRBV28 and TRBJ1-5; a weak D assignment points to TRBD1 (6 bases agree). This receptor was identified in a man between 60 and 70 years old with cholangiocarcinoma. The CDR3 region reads CASSLGGGRQPQHF. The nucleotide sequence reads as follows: TGTGCCAGCAGTTTAGGGGGGGGCCGGCAGCCCCAGCATTTT.